This passage covers 26 T cell receptor beta chains from one sample sequenced in a study of shared clonotypes between healthy human individuals. TCRdb's copy holds only in-frame clones and misses some; the assay was immunoSEQ multiplex PCR. This sample carries 490,000 or so clones, over 65% of them seen once, and the ten largest clones take over 10%. The specimen was PBMCs. All receptors come from a woman between 40 and 50 years old in good health. Some clones in this sample may be carry-over from other donors' samples.

Only a few counts were recorded for this clone. This sequence joins TRBV11-1 and TRBJ1-1; a weak D match, TRBD1 (6 bases). There are 15 residues in the CDR3. The ends were cut back, 0 bases at V and 4 bases at J, with 12 bases in the middle. CDR1 and CDR2 from the germline V gene are SGHAT and FQDESV (reference sequence). CDR3 region: CASSLAPGAGTEAFF. The DNA for the CDR3 is TGTGCCAGCAGCTTAGCCCCAGGGGCGGGCACTGAAGCTTTCTTT.

The chain couples TRBV28 to TRBJ1-1; no clear D gene. Germline CDR1 MDHEN, CDR2 SYDVKM. CDR3 length: 12 amino acids. The V and J ends lost 5 bases and 7 bases respectively, with 11 bases between them. This CDR3 reads CASSDVRDEAFF. The CDR3, as DNA: TGTGCCAGCAGTGACGTCCGGGATGAAGCTTTCTTT.

This chain joins TRBV28 and TRBJ2-5, with TRBD1 matching over 7 bases. Germline-derived CDR1 and CDR2 are MDHEN and SYDVKM. The CDR3 has 18 residues. V dropped 4 bases and J dropped 1; count of bases not matched to a gene: 15. CDR3 DNA sequence: TGTGCCAGCAGTTCAAACCGACAGGGACCCTCCCCCCAAGAGACCCAGTACTTC. It codes for CASSSNRQGPSPQETQYF.

This rearrangement joins TRBV4-1 to TRBJ1-3; no firm D call. Germline V gene sequence: CDR1 MGHRA, CDR2 YSYEKL. Trimming removed 8 bases at V and 0 bases at J, with 11 bases between. The CDR3 loop spans 14 amino acids. The CDR3 DNA sequence: TGCGCCAGCGCCAAGGCAGGCTCTGGAAACACCATATATTTT. It codes for CASAKAGSGNTIYF.

J is TRBJ2-1 and V is TRBV6-5; 11 bases map to TRBD2. CDR1 and CDR2 from the germline V gene are MNHEY and SVGAGI. The CDR3 consists of 15 residues. J gave up 6 bases and V 5 bases, and 6 bases lay outside the gene matches. In DNA, the CDR3 is TGTGCCAGCAGTCCCGGGACTAGCGGAACCAATGAGCAGTTCTTC. This sequence encodes CASSPGTSGTNEQFF.

The rearrangement uses TRBV21-1 and TRBJ1-5; TRBD1, the table's D call, was not compared with the DNA. TRBV21-1 is shown as a pseudogene. There are 15 residues in the CDR3. Written as DNA, the CDR3 is TGTGCCAGCAGCATACACAGGGAAAGCAATCAGCCCCAGCATTTT. This encodes CASSIHRESNQPQHF.

The chain links TRBV19 to TRBJ2-1; D unresolved. Germline-derived CDR1 and CDR2 are LNHDA and SQIVND (reference sequence). The CDR3 covers 15 residues. The ends were cut back, 10 bases at V and 4 bases at J, with 20 bases in the middle. The CDR3 is CATRLGRVSYNEQFF. The CDR3 DNA reads TGTGCCACTAGGTTAGGAAGGGTTTCTTACAATGAGCAGTTCTTC.

The chain couples TRBV15 to TRBJ1-2, with no clear D. Germline lookup yields CDR1 LNHNV and CDR2 YYDKDF (reference sequence). Trimming pared 0 bases from V and 8 bases from J, leaving 16 bases between. This CDR3 has 15 amino acids. The CDR3 is CATSRDLVLDEGYTF. As DNA, the CDR3 is TGTGCCACCAGCAGAGATCTGGTTTTGGACGAGGGCTACACCTTC.

This clone was observed at least ten times. The gene calls are TRBV11-2 and TRBJ2-7; 7 nucleotides agree with TRBD1. Germline V CDR1 and CDR2: SGHAT, FQNNGV. CDR3 length equals 16 residues. V was clipped by 2 bases and J by 0 bases; unmatched bases: 7. CDR3 nucleotide sequence: TGTGCCAGCAGCTTATTCGGACAGGTTACCTCCTACGAGCAGTACTTC. Amino acid sequence: CASSLFGQVTSYEQYF.

The V and J genes are TRBV6-1 and TRBJ2-7; either TRBD1 or TRBD2 may fit D (5 bases each). The germline gives CDR1 MNHNS, CDR2 SASEGT. Trimming took off 4 bases at V and 1 base at J, with 11 bases between the two ends. The length of the CDR3 is 14 residues. As DNA, the CDR3 is TGTGCCAGCAGTGTTATAGAGGGGTCCTACGAGCAGTACTTC. It translates to CASSVIEGSYEQYF.

This clone was recorded once. This chain connects TRBV6-6 to TRBJ2-3; D ambiguous. Germline V gives CDR1 MNHNY, CDR2 SVGAGI (reference sequence). Trimming removed 2 bases from V and 6 bases from J, with 9 bases in between. The CDR3 is 13 residues long. Here the CDR3 reads CASSYHPSDTQYF. The CDR3 nucleotides are TGTGCCAGCAGTTACCACCCTTCGGATACGCAGTATTTT.

The V call is TRBV7-2, the J call TRBJ2-3, with D unresolved. The CDR3 sequence is 15 residues long. V gave up 3 bases and J gave up 6 bases, with 16 bases separating them. Germline-derived CDR1 and CDR2 are SGHTA and FQGNSA. The CDR3 region has the DNA TGTGCCAGCAGCTTCCCGTGGGCCCTCGGGGATACGCAGTATTTT. Its translation: CASSFPWALGDTQYF.

The chain joins TRBV5-1 to TRBJ2-7; D is uncertain. Trimming stripped 0 bases from V and 9 bases from J, with 25 bases between. The germline V gene has CDR1 SGHRS and CDR2 YFSETQ. This CDR3 is built from 17 residues. The CDR3, as DNA: TGCGCCAGCAGCTTGGGACATCCGCTACGGTTTGGGTTGGTGCAGTACTTC. This sequence encodes CASSLGHPLRFGLVQYF.

This clone was found many times. V usage is TRBV2 and J usage is TRBJ2-4; D might be TRBD1 (5 bases). Germline CDR1 is SNHLY and CDR2 is FYNNEI. V was trimmed by 4 bases and J by 3 bases, leaving 13 bases between them. The CDR3 runs 15 residues. The CDR3 region has the DNA TGTGCCAGCAGTGGGACAAACGCCCTCAAAAACATTCAGTACTTC. This encodes CASSGTNALKNIQYF.

The chain has TRBV6-5 and TRBJ2-7; 10 positions match TRBD2. The CDR3 is 14 residues long. From germline, CDR1 is MNHEY and CDR2 SVGAGI. The V and J ends lost 6 bases and 2 bases, in that order; junction bases with no gene match: 4. The chain's CDR3 is CASSQREGPYEQYF. CDR3 in DNA: TGTGCCAGCAGCCAGCGGGAGGGGCCCTACGAGCAGTACTTC.

The genes are TRBV6-5 and TRBJ2-7, with D unresolved. The CDR3 is 14 amino acids. The V end lost 6 bases, the J end lost 3 bases, and 15 bases lay between the germline ends. The germline gives CDR1 MNHEY, CDR2 SVGAGI. The CDR3: CASRSSLGHYEQYF. CDR3 in DNA: TGTGCCAGCAGATCCAGTCTCGGCCACTACGAGCAGTACTTC.

This chain joins TRBV27 and TRBJ2-2; possible D gene TRBD1, 7 bases. CDR3 length equals 17 residues. Trimming left V 3 bases short and J 4 bases short, with 18 bases between. Germline lookup yields CDR1 MNHEY and CDR2 SMNVEV (reference sequence). CDR3 loop: CASSLQGGSLRTGELFF. The DNA of the CDR3 is TGTGCCAGCAGTTTGCAGGGGGGAAGTCTGCGCACCGGGGAGCTGTTTTTT.

The chain carries TRBV2 and TRBJ1-1; the D gene is possibly TRBD1 (6 bases). Germline V gene sequence: CDR1 SNHLY, CDR2 FYNNEI. Trimming stripped 7 bases from V and 0 bases from J, with 15 bases between. The CDR3 loop spans 15 amino acids. The CDR3 here is CASIVQGPMNTEAFF. The CDR3 DNA is TGTGCCAGCATTGTCCAGGGGCCTATGAACACTGAAGCTTTCTTT.

The chain couples TRBV29-1 to TRBJ2-1, with TRBD2 matching 13 bases. This CDR3 spans 16 amino acids. Germline V gives CDR1 SQVTM, CDR2 ANQGSEA. The J segment lost 3 bases and the V segment lost 6 bases, leaving 8 bases of the junction unmatched. CDR3 sequence reads: CSVLTSGRIGYNEQFF. CDR3 bases: TGCAGCGTGCTGACTAGCGGGAGGATAGGCTACAATGAGCAGTTCTTC.

This chain connects TRBV29-1 to TRBJ2-7, with 7 bases identical to TRBD1. J was trimmed by 0 bases and V by 4 bases; bases with no gene match: 3. CDR1 is SQVTM, CDR2 ANQGSEA, per germline. This CDR3 has 13 amino acids. The CDR3 bases are TGCAGCGTTGGACAGGGACACTCCTACGAGCAGTACTTC. Its translation: CSVGQGHSYEQYF.

V and J are TRBV25-1 and TRBJ2-7; TRBD1 is a possible D gene (6 bases). Germline values: CDR1 MGHDK, CDR2 SYGVNS. V was clipped by 4 bases and J by 4 bases, with 23 bases between them. This CDR3 has 17 residues. The CDR3 DNA follows: TGTGCCAGCAGTGGAACCCAACAGGGATACAGGTTGTACGAGCAGTACTTC. This codes for CASSGTQQGYRLYEQYF.

The rearrangement links TRBV28 to TRBJ2-7; 9 bases are a match to TRBD1. Germline CDR1 reads MDHEN; CDR2 reads SYDVKM. Germline trimming cut 6 bases from V and 2 bases from J; bases unmatched to any gene: 5. The CDR3 is 14 amino acids. For the CDR3, the DNA is TGTGCCAGCAGCCGGACAGGGGAGGCCTACGAGCAGTACTTC. Its translation is CASSRTGEAYEQYF.

A word on this clone: Other DNA sequences in this sample translate to the same CDR3. V and J are TRBV2 and TRBJ2-1, with D unresolved. Germline V gene sequence: CDR1 SNHLY, CDR2 FYNNEI. V lost 3 bases to trimming and J lost 4 bases, with 1 base between them. The CDR3 is made up of 11 amino acids. CDR3 coding DNA: TGTGCCAGCAGTGATTACAATGAGCAGTTCTTC. Translation: CASSDYNEQFF.

The chain couples TRBV7-7 to TRBJ2-3; perhaps TRBD2 as D (5 bases). Germline CDR1 SSHAT, CDR2 FNYEAQ (reference sequence). The CDR3 covers 13 residues. Between the trimmed V and J ends, which lost 1 base and 9 bases, there was a span of 11 bases. CDR3: CASSLGGRATQYF. CDR3 bases: TGTGCCAGCAGCTTAGGCGGGCGCGCGACGCAGTATTTT.

The V gene is TRBV7-2, the J gene TRBJ2-5; TRBD1 matches at 7 bases. The germline V gene has CDR1 SGHTA and CDR2 FQGNSA. Trimming took 2 bases from V and 2 from J; bases not matched to a gene: 8. The CDR3 loop spans 16 amino acids. This CDR3 reads CASSLTGVAIQETQYF. The CDR3 DNA sequence: TGTGCCAGCAGCTTAACAGGGGTAGCGATACAAGAGACCCAGTACTTC.

In its sample, this clone was seen many times. The chain employs TRBV9 and TRBJ2-2; possibly TRBD1 or TRBD2 for D (5 bases each). CDR1 and CDR2 (germline): SGDLS, YYNGEE. CDR3 length: 17 residues. Deletions cut 4 bases from V and 3 bases from J, with 19 bases between. The CDR3 spells CASSSPRGYTDTGELFF. In DNA, the CDR3 is TGTGCCAGCAGCTCCCCGAGGGGTTACACAGACACCGGGGAGCTGTTTTTT.